This T cell receptor beta chain was sequenced for a study of shared clonotypes between healthy human individuals. As processed by the authors: Filtering was not the same, since immunoSEQ gave junction-only sequences without quality scores. Data came from immunoSEQ multiplex PCR; TCRdb stores just in-frame clones and leaves some out. The V and J calls and clone size were taken over from that table, and D and trimming were inferred from the DNA. Of about 2.2 million clones in the sample, over 85% were seen once. Naive CD8 cells comprised CD45RO-negative, CCR7-positively selected cells, excluding terminally differentiated effector memory CD45RA+ cells. The sample consisted of naive CD8+ T cells from PBMCs. The clonotype originates from a man between 18 and 29 years old in good health. Some clones in this sample may be carry-over from other donors' samples.

The CDR3 protein is CASSEDGDRVNTEAFF. The CDR3 nucleotides read TGTGCCAGCAGTGAGGATGGGGACAGGGTGAACACTGAAGCTTTCTTT. This chain links TRBV2 with TRBJ1-1, with 9 nucleotides matching TRBD1. The V gene end was trimmed by 3 bases and the J gene end by 0 bases; junction bases not matched to a gene: 5. CDR1 SNHLY and CDR2 FYNNEI come from the germline V gene. The length of the CDR3 is 16 residues.